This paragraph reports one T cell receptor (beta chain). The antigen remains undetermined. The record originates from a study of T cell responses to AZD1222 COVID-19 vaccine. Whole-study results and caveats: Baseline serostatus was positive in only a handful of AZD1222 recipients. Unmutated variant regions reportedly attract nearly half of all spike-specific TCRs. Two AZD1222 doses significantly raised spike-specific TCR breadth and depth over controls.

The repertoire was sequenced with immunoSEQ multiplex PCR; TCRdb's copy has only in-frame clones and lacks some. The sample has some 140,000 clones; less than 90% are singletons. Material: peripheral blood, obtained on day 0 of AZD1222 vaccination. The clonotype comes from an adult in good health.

The CDR3 DNA reads TGTGCCAGCAGCCGGATGACAGGAAGCTTAGATACGCAGTATTTT. Amino acid sequence: CASSRMTGSLDTQYF. This chain uses TRBV9 with TRBJ2-3; D may be TRBD1 (6 bases). Per the germline V gene, CDR1 is SGDLS and CDR2 is YYNGEE. V was cut by 4 bases and J by 5 bases, with 17 bases left in between. This CDR3 has 15 residues.